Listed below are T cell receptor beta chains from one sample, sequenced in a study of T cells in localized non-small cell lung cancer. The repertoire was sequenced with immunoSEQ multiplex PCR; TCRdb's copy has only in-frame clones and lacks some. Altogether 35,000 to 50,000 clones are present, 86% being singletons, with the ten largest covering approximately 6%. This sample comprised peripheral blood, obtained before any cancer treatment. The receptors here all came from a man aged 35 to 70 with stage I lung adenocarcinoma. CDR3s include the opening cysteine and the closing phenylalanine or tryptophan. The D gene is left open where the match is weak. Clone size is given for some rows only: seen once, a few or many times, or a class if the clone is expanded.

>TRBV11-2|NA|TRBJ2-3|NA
TGTGCCAGCAGCCCCACGTTTACGCAGTATTTT
CASSPTFTQYF
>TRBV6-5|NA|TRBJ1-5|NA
TGTGCCAGCAGTTTCCGACGGGGCAATCAGCCCCAGCATTTT
CASSFRRGNQPQHF
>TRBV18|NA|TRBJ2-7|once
TGTGCCAGCTCTCCATCAGGGGTTAGTACGCGGGAGCAGTACTTC
CASSPSGVSTREQYF
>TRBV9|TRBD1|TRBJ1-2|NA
TGTGCCAGCAGCACGGGGACAGGGGGCATGCAATATGGCTACACCTTC
CASSTGTGGMQYGYTF
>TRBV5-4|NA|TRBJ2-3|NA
TGTGCCAGCAGCCCGGAGGGGGCGCGGGGGGATACGCAGTATTTT
CASSPEGARGDTQYF
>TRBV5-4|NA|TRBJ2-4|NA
TGTGCCAGCAGCTACACAAAAGATGCCAAAAACATTCAGTACTTC
CASSYTKDAKNIQYF
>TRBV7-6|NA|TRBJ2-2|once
TGTGCCAGCACCAAAGTCGGGACAAGGGACACCGGGGAGCTGTTTTTT
CASTKVGTRDTGELFF
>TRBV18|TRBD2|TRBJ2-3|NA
TGTGCCAGCTCACGACCTAGCGGGAGTATAGATACGCAGTATTTT
CASSRPSGSIDTQYF
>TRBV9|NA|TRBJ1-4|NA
TGTGCCAGCAGCGTAGACCCCAGGGTTGCAACTAATGAAAAACTGTTTTTT
CASSVDPRVATNEKLFF
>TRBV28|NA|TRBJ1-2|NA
TGTGCCAGCAGGTCAGGGTCTAACTATGGCTACACCTTC
CASRSGSNYGYTF
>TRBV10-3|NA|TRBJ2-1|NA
TGTGCCACCTTATTTCTGGATGAGCAGTTCTTC
CATLFLDEQFF
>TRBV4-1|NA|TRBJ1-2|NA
TGCGCCAGCAGCCAAGATGAATACTATGGCTACACCTTC
CASSQDEYYGYTF
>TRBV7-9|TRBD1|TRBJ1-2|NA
TGTGCCAGCTTCGATGCTGCCTACAGGGGATGGTATGGCTACACCTTC
CASFDAAYRGWYGYTF
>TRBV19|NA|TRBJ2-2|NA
TGTGCCAGTAGGAGGGGACGTTCCTTAGGGGGCACCGGGGAGCTGTTTTTT
CASRRGRSLGGTGELFF
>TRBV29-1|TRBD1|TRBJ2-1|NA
TGCAGCGTCGAACGGACAGGGGGCAATGAGCAGTTCTTC
CSVERTGGNEQFF
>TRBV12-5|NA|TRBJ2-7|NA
TGTGCTAGTGGTTTGGTGGATCTACCGGGGTACGAGCAGTACTTC
CASGLVDLPGYEQYF
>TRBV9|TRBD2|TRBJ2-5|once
TGTGCCAGCAGCGTAGCTGGGACTAGTGGGGAGACCCAGTACTTC
CASSVAGTSGETQYF
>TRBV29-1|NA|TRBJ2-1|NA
TGCAGCGTTGAGTTTGCTACCTACAATGAGCAGTTCTTC
CSVEFATYNEQFF
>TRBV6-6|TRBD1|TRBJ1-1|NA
TGTGCCAGCAGTTTGAGACAGGGGAACACTGAAGCTTTCTTT
CASSLRQGNTEAFF
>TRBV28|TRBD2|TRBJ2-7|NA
TGTGCCATCCGCGGGAGTGGGGCCTACGAGCAGTACTTC
CAIRGSGAYEQYF
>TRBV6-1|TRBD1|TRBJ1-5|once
TGTGCCAGCAGTGACATCGGGACAGGGGTGCAGCCCCAGCATTTT
CASSDIGTGVQPQHF
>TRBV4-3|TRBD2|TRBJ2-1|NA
TGCGCCAGCAGCCAAGTTGGAGCGGGAGAGCAGTTCTTC
CASSQVGAGEQFF
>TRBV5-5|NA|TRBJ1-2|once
TGTGCCAGCAGCAGTAGCACAACAGGGTCGAGCTATGGCTACACCTTC
CASSSSTTGSSYGYTF
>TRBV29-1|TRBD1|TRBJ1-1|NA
TGCAGCGTCCAGGGACAGATAAACACTGAAGCTTTCTTT
CSVQGQINTEAFF
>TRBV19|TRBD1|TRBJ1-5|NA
TGTGCCAGTAGTCTTTGGGACAGGGTCGTTACGAGCAATCAGCCCCAGCATTTT
CASSLWDRVVTSNQPQHF
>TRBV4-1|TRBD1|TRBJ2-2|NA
TGCGCCAGCAGCCACACCCGGACAGGGCACACCGGGGAGCTGTTTTTT
CASSHTRTGHTGELFF
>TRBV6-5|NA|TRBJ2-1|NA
TGTGCCAGCAGTTCGGGTTACAATGAGCAGTTCTTC
CASSSGYNEQFF
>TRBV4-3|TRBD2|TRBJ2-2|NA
TGCGCCAGCAGTCATAGCGGGAGGGTCACCGGGGAGCTGTTTTTT
CASSHSGRVTGELFF
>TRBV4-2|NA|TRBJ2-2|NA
TGTGCCAGCAGCCAGCCCTCGGGAGCCCCCGGGGAGCTGTTTTTT
CASSQPSGAPGELFF
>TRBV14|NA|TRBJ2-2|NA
TGTGCCAGCAAAGGCTCCACGGCGGAGCTGTTTTTT
CASKGSTAELFF
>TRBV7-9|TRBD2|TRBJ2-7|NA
TGTGCCAGCTCTGCCGTCAGCGGGAGGACAATCTACGAGCAGTACTTC
CASSAVSGRTIYEQYF
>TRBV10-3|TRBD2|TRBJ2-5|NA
TGTGCCATCAGTCAAGGACTAGCGGGAAGCCAAGAGACCCAGTACTTC
CAISQGLAGSQETQYF
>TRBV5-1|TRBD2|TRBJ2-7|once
TGCGCCAGCAGCCCTACTAGCGGGAGCCCCTACGAGCAGTACTTC
CASSPTSGSPYEQYF
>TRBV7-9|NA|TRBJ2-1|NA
TGTGCCAGCAGCTTAGCCGGTTGGGGGGCAGCCTACAATGAGCAGTTCTTC
CASSLAGWGAAYNEQFF
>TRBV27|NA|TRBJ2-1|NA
TGTGCCAGCAGTTCCCAAAGGACCCCCGGCGCCTACAATGAGCAGTTCTTC
CASSSQRTPGAYNEQFF
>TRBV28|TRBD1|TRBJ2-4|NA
TGTGCCAGCAGTTTTCAGGGGGCGGCCAAAAACATTCAGTACTTC
CASSFQGAAKNIQYF
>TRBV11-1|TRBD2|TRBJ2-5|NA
TGTGCCAGCTCGGGAGGGCCGGGGGAGACCCAGTACTTC
CASSGGPGETQYF
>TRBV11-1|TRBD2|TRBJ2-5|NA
TGTGCCAGCAGCTCCGGGACTAGCGGGAGGGAGACCCAGTACTTC
CASSSGTSGRETQYF
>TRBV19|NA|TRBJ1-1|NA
TGTGCCAGTCTCGATGAGACTGAAGCTTTCTTT
CASLDETEAFF
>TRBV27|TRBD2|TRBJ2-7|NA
TGTGCCAGCGGACTAGGGGGGGCGGGGGGCGAGCAGTACTTC
CASGLGGAGGEQYF
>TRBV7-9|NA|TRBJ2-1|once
TGTGCCAGCAGCTTAGGGTCTGCCTACAATGAGCAGTTCTTC
CASSLGSAYNEQFF
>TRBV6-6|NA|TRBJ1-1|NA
TGTGCCACCGGACAGCCAAGAACTCATGAAGCTTTCTTT
CATGQPRTHEAFF
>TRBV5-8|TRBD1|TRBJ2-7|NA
TGTGCCAGCAGTGGACAGGGGGCTAACTACGAGCAGTACTTC
CASSGQGANYEQYF